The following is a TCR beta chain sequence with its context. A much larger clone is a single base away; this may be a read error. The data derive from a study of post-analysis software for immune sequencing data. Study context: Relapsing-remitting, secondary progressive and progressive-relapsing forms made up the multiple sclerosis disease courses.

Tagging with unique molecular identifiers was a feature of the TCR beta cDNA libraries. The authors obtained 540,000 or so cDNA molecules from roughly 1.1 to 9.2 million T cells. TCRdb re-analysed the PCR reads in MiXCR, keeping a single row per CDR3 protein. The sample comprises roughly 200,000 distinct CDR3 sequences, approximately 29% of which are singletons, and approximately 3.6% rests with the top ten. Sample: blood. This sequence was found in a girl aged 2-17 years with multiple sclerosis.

CDR3 in DNA: TGTGCCAGCAGTTACCCGGAGACCCAGTACTTC. As protein: CASSYPETQYF. The chain joins TRBV6-6 to TRBJ2-5; D gene ambiguous. Germline CDR1 and CDR2: MNHNY and SVGAGI (reference sequence). The CDR3 runs 11 residues. V lost 2 bases and J lost 5, with 3 bases in between.